This T cell receptor beta chain stems from a study of shared T cell receptors in the human thymus. Some clones are missing from TCRdb's copy, which holds only in-frame ones; the method was immunoSEQ multiplex PCR. The table lists roughly 700,000 clones, 70% to 90% of them singletons. The J segment lost 2 bases and the V segment lost 6 bases, leaving 10 bases of the junction unmatched. CDR3 length equals 15 residues. Germline CDR1 SGHTA, CDR2 FQGTGA. These same data were also listed under a study on human thymus T cells. This second report adds: Those donating were healthy Finnish infants in corrective surgery for congenital heart defects. Corrective cardiac operations yielded the resected thymus tissue.

This TCR was sampled from a boy under two years old with a congenital heart defect. The chain has TRBV7-3 and TRBJ2-7; 7 bases are a match to TRBD2. The sample was thymocytes. The CDR3 sequence is CASRPDSGPPYEQYF. CDR3 coding DNA: TGTGCCAGCAGACCCGATAGCGGGCCTCCCTACGAGCAGTACTTC.